Presented here are 24 T cell receptor beta chains from one specimen sequenced in a study of Ad26.COV2.S vaccination and SARS-CoV-2 variants. Treatment reported: roughly 18 received Ad26.COV2.S at low or high dose, single or two shots; a few received placebo; per-sample allocation not given. Sampling happened 63 days after the first vaccine or placebo injection. Produced via immunoSEQ multiplex PCR; TCRdb's table is partial and in-frame only. The sample has around 300,000 clones, about 85% seen once; the top ten hold approximately 5.9%. This specimen consisted of peripheral blood, obtained in a trial of Ad26.COV2.S vaccine versus placebo. The receptor source for this set is a person aged 18 to 59 who received the Ad26.COV2.S COVID-19 vaccine or a placebo.

This clone turned up a few times. V usage is TRBV11-2 and J usage is TRBJ2-4; 8 nucleotides align to TRBD1. Trimming removed 5 bases from V and 0 bases from J; junction bases left unmatched: 6. The V gene's germline CDR1 is SGHAT and CDR2 FQNNGV. This CDR3 spans 16 amino acids. This chain's CDR3 is CASSHGQGVAKNIQYF. The CDR3 nucleotides read TGTGCCAGCAGCCATGGACAGGGAGTAGCCAAAAACATTCAGTACTTC. The variable domain in full, with the rest retrieved from reference TRBV11-2 and TRBJ2-4, is EAGVAQSPRYKIIEKRQSVAFWCNPISGHATLYWYQQILGQGPKLLIQFQNNGVVDDSQLPKDRFSAERLKGVDSTLKIQPAKLEDSAVYLCASSHGQGVAKNIQYFGAGTRLSVL.

This clone occurred a few times. The CDR3 region has the DNA TGTGCCAGCAGCTTGACAGTTGCCACAGATACGCAGTATTTT. As protein: CASSLTVATDTQYF. The gene calls are TRBV6-4 and TRBJ2-3; weak D call: TRBD1 (5 bases). Looked up from germline, CDR1 is MRHNA and CDR2 is SNTAGT. This CDR3 has 14 amino acids. Trimming shortened V by 6 bases and J by 2 bases, and 12 bases separated the two germline ends.

The table lists this clone with a count of one. The chain carries TRBV15 and TRBJ1-1; D ambiguous. Germline loops: CDR1 LNHNV, CDR2 YYDKDF (reference sequence). CDR3 size: 14 residues. V lost 0 bases, J lost 6 bases, and 11 bases lay in between. The CDR3 coding sequence is TGTGCCACCAGCAGAGATTTGTCCGGCCCTGAAGCTTTCTTT. Amino acid sequence: CATSRDLSGPEAFF.

The chain employs TRBV4-2 and TRBJ2-3; weak D call: TRBD2 (6 bases). The CDR3 totals 14 residues. In germline, CDR1 is LGHNA, CDR2 YNFKEQ. V was pared by 8 bases and J by 4 bases, with 16 bases between. The CDR3 bases are TGTGCCAGCGGCAGTGTGGGAGGTTCAGATACGCAGTATTTT. Amino acid sequence: CASGSVGGSDTQYF.

The rearrangement links TRBV29-1 to TRBJ1-4; D remains unclear. The CDR3 runs to 12 residues. Looked up from germline, CDR1 is SQVTM and CDR2 is ANQGSEA. The CDR3 sequence is CSAQSLNEKLFF. CDR3 coding DNA: TGCAGTGCTCAGTCTCTTAATGAAAAACTGTTTTTT.

The chain couples TRBV6-5 to TRBJ1-5, with 12 bases fitting TRBD1. V was clipped by 8 bases and J by 6 bases; unmatched bases: 5. Germline CDR1 is MNHEY and CDR2 is SVGAGI. There are 14 residues in the CDR3. The CDR3 bases are TGTGCCAGCGTGGGACAGGGGGCGCGTCAGCCCCAGCATTTT. This encodes CASVGQGARQPQHF.

The chain has TRBV30 and TRBJ2-1, with TRBD2 matching 7 bases. Losses at the gene ends were 2 bases for V and 5 bases for J; bases not matched to a gene: 15. The CDR3 runs to 17 residues. The V gene's germline CDR1 is GTSNPN and CDR2 SVGIG (reference sequence). CDR3 sequence: CAWSRGLGGSKNNEQFF. The CDR3 DNA reads as TGTGCCTGGAGTAGGGGTCTGGGAGGGAGTAAAAACAATGAGCAGTTCTTC.

The chain combines TRBV7-3 with TRBJ1-1; D is perhaps TRBD1 (5 bases). This CDR3 is 13 amino acids long. Per germline, CDR1 SGHTA and CDR2 FQGTGA. V was shortened by 6 bases and J by 1 base, with 9 bases between the two germline ends. Written as DNA, the CDR3 is TGTGCCAGCAGTGAGGGGACGAACACTGAAGCTTTCTTT. It yields the protein CASSEGTNTEAFF.

The rearrangement joins TRBV2 to TRBJ2-1, with D unresolved. The CDR3 spans 13 residues. Germline CDR1 and CDR2: SNHLY and FYNNEI. Trimming removed 4 bases from V and 4 bases from J, with 8 bases in between. CDR3 nucleotides: TGTGCCAGCAGTGGCGGCGAGTACAATGAGCAGTTCTTC. Amino acids: CASSGGEYNEQFF.

This chain uses TRBV24-1 with TRBJ2-3; the D is unclear. The length of the CDR3 is 13 residues. The germline V and J ends were trimmed by 6 bases and 5 bases, with 11 bases remaining between them. Germline CDR1 and CDR2: KGHDR and SFDVKD. The CDR3 spells CATSNARGDTQYF. In DNA, the CDR3 is TGTGCCACCAGTAACGCTAGAGGAGATACGCAGTATTTT.

This chain uses TRBV28 with TRBJ2-7, with D perhaps TRBD2 (5 bases). This CDR3 spans 13 amino acids. The ends were cut back, 7 bases at V and 0 bases at J, with 10 bases in the middle. Germline lookup yields CDR1 MDHEN and CDR2 SYDVKM. CDR3 nucleotides: TGTGCCAGCACCCCGGGAAGCTCCTACGAGCAGTACTTC. Amino acids: CASTPGSSYEQYF.

This clone has just one count. V usage is TRBV7-6 and J usage is TRBJ2-2; tentatively, D is TRBD2 (7 bases). With 5 bases removed from V and 7 bases from J, the gap between germline ends came to 17 bases. Germline values: CDR1 SGHVS, CDR2 FNYEAQ. The CDR3 is 15 residues long. The CDR3 sequence: CASSHSGGAGGELFF. For the CDR3, the DNA is TGTGCCAGCAGCCATTCGGGGGGCGCGGGCGGGGAGCTGTTTTTT.

This sequence joins TRBV4-3 and TRBJ2-4; D gene uncertain. In germline, CDR1 is LGHNA, CDR2 YSLEER. There are 13 residues in the CDR3. Trimming took 3 bases from V and 6 from J, leaving 9 bases between them. The CDR3 DNA follows: TGCGCCAGCAGCCACGGCATTGGAAACATTCAGTACTTC. It codes for CASSHGIGNIQYF.

This clone was seen only once. The rearrangement links TRBV3-1 (or the pseudogene TRBV3-2) to TRBJ2-5; D is uncertain. The CDR3 sequence is 12 residues long. Trimming cost V 4 bases and J 5 bases, with 8 bases left between them. Germline CDR1 and CDR2: LGHDT and YNNKEL (reference sequence). The CDR3 DNA reads TGTGCCAGCAGCCCCCTCCGGGAGACCCAGTACTTC. It encodes CASSPLRETQYF.

V gene TRBV18 combines with J gene TRBJ2-3, with D unresolved. The germline CDR1 and CDR2 sequences are KGHSH and LQKENI. The CDR3 extends over 10 amino acids. The V and J ends lost 4 bases and 6 bases respectively, with 2 bases between them. CDR3 residues: CASSRDTQYF. CDR3 bases: TGTGCCAGCTCACGGGATACGCAGTATTTT.

The chain uses TRBV12-3 or TRBV12-4 and TRBJ1-2; D unclear. V was trimmed by 3 bases and J by 8 bases, leaving 7 bases between them. CDR3 length: 11 residues. The chain's CDR3 is CASSFDTGYTF. The CDR3 DNA reads TGTGCCAGCAGTTTTGATACGGGCTACACCTTC.

This chain joins TRBV7-9 and TRBJ1-4, with a weak D call TRBD1 (5 bases). The CDR3 loop spans 16 amino acids. Trimming took 5 bases from V and 8 from J, leaving 21 bases between them. Germline-derived CDR1 and CDR2 are SEHNR and FQNEAQ (reference sequence). CDR3 residues: CASSTINSQGSEKLFF. The CDR3, as DNA: TGTGCCAGCAGCACTATCAATTCGCAGGGCAGCGAAAAACTGTTTTTT.

V is TRBV7-2 and J is TRBJ2-5, with D maybe TRBD2 (6 bases). Germline V CDR1 and CDR2: SGHTA, FQGNSA. Between the trimmed V and J ends, which lost 4 bases and 7 bases, there was a span of 25 bases. This CDR3 spans 17 amino acids. In DNA, the CDR3 is TGTGCCAGCAGCTCCGCCTATGGGGGACTCGCGGTAGGGACCCAGTACTTC. It specifies CASSSAYGGLAVGTQYF.

The chain carries TRBV7-2 and TRBJ2-2, with 8 nucleotides matching TRBD1. V trimming: 7 bases; J trimming: 0 bases; junction bases outside the gene matches: 4. The V gene's germline CDR1 is SGHTA and CDR2 FQGNSA. There are 15 residues in the CDR3. Here the CDR3 reads CASIQGAANTGELFF. The CDR3 DNA follows: TGTGCCAGCATCCAGGGGGCCGCGAACACCGGGGAGCTGTTTTTT.

V is TRBV29-1 and J is TRBJ1-1; 7 nucleotides match TRBD1. The CDR3 consists of 14 residues. Germline loops: CDR1 SQVTM, CDR2 ANQGSEA. J was trimmed by 0 bases and V by 2 bases; bases with no gene match: 3. The CDR3 sequence: CSVELDRVNTEAFF. The CDR3 DNA follows: TGCAGCGTTGAACTTGACAGGGTGAACACTGAAGCTTTCTTT.

This clone has only a few counts. The chain is built from TRBV18 and TRBJ2-7; 10 nucleotides align to TRBD2. CDR3 size: 16 residues. Per germline, CDR1 KGHSH and CDR2 LQKENI. J was trimmed by 5 bases and V by 6 bases; bases with no gene match: 13. This CDR3 is CASSRLAGERAHEQYF. The DNA for the CDR3 is TGTGCCAGCTCTCGGCTAGCGGGAGAACGGGCCCACGAGCAGTACTTC. The entire variable domain, with the rest obtained from reference TRBV18 and TRBJ2-7, is as follows: NAGVMQNPRHLVRRRGQEARLRCSPMKGHSHVYWYRQLPEEGLKFMVYLQKENIIDESGMPKERFSAEFPKEGPSILRIQQVVRGDSAAYFCASSRLAGERAHEQYFGPGTRLTVT.

The rearrangement joins TRBV27 to TRBJ2-3; the D gene is possibly TRBD1 (6 bases). This CDR3 comprises 13 residues. The V end was cut by 6 bases, the J end by 4 bases, with 11 bases between. Germline-derived CDR1 and CDR2 are MNHEY and SMNVEV (reference sequence). Written as DNA, the CDR3 is TGTGCCAGCAGGATGACAGGCGCAGATACGCAGTATTTT. Amino acid sequence: CASRMTGADTQYF.

The chain is built from TRBV7-2 and TRBJ1-3, with D hard to call. Germline V lookup: CDR1 SGHTA, CDR2 FQGNSA. Trimming left V 2 bases short and J 1 base short, with 12 bases between. The CDR3 has 16 residues. DNA of the CDR3: TGTGCCAGCAGCTTACGGGCCCCGGGATCTGGAAACACCATATATTTT. Translated, it gives CASSLRAPGSGNTIYF.

V is TRBV19 and J is TRBJ2-1; D unclear. The CDR3 has 14 residues. Trimming shortened V by 5 bases and J by 8 bases, and 16 bases separated the two germline ends. The germline CDR1 and CDR2 sequences are LNHDA and SQIVND (reference sequence). CDR3 protein: CASSPRVAPDEQFF. The DNA for the CDR3 is TGTGCCAGTAGTCCCCGGGTAGCCCCGGATGAGCAGTTCTTC.